The 28 T cell receptor beta chains given below trace back to one sample, sequenced in a study of CD8+ T cells in alopecia areata. Once RNA had been extracted, it was reverse transcribed into cDNA to act as the sequencing template. Produced via immunoSEQ multiplex PCR; TCRdb's table is partial and in-frame only. The sample carries around 97,000 clones, around 60% recorded once. Material for sequencing was CD4+ T cells sorted from blood. All receptors derive from a human donor in good health.

The genes are TRBV27 and TRBJ1-1; possibly TRBD1 for D (5 bases). Germline loops: CDR1 MNHEY, CDR2 SMNVEV (reference sequence). V lost 1 base and J 3 bases, leaving 12 bases between the germline ends. The CDR3 extends over 15 amino acids. The CDR3 bases are TGTGCCAGCAGTTTATTCGGGACGAAGGACACTGAAGCTTTCTTT. It is translated as CASSLFGTKDTEAFF.

The J gene is TRBJ2-3, the V gene TRBV25-1, with D maybe TRBD1 (5 bases). The germline V gene has CDR1 MGHDK and CDR2 SYGVNS. V dropped 2 bases and J dropped 2 bases, with 8 bases sitting between them. The CDR3 covers 14 residues. CDR3 loop: CASSEAGATDTQYF. Written as DNA, the CDR3 is TGTGCCAGCAGTGAAGCTGGGGCCACAGATACGCAGTATTTT.

The chain uses TRBV2 and TRBJ2-7; the match to TRBD2 covers 15 bases. CDR1 is SNHLY, CDR2 FYNNEI, per germline. The V gene end was trimmed by 6 bases and the J gene end by 0 bases; junction bases not matched to a gene: 9. The CDR3 covers 18 residues. In DNA form, the CDR3 reads TGTGCCAGCAGGGCCCCCGGGACTAGCGGGGGGAGCTCCTACGAGCAGTACTTC. Translating it yields CASRAPGTSGGSSYEQYF.

The chain has TRBV30 and TRBJ2-5, with TRBD1 as a possible D gene (7 bases). Matching the DNA end better, TRBJ2-7 makes the J call doubtful. This CDR3 is built from 14 residues. From germline, CDR1 is GTSNPN and CDR2 SVGIG (reference sequence). The CDR3: CAWSGRDRSYEQYF. CDR3 coding DNA: TGTGCCTGGAGTGGGCGGGACAGATCCTACGAGCAGTACTTC.

V gene TRBV5-1 combines with J gene TRBJ2-2; 7 bases are a match to TRBD1. Germline assignment: CDR1 SGHRS and CDR2 YFSETQ. Unmatched junction bases numbered 1, after V lost 2 bases and J lost 0 bases. The CDR3 sequence is 15 residues long. CDR3 bases: TGCGCCAGCAGCTTAGGGGGCTCGAACACCGGGGAGCTGTTTTTT. Amino acids: CASSLGGSNTGELFF.

The chain combines TRBV29-1 with TRBJ2-3, with D tentatively TRBD1 (6 bases). Germline V lookup: CDR1 SQVTM, CDR2 ANQGSEA. The CDR3 runs 13 residues. The V end lost 5 bases, the J end lost 3 bases, and 12 bases lay between the germline ends. CDR3 bases: TGCAGCGTTAGACAGGTAGTAACAGATACGCAGTATTTT. This encodes CSVRQVVTDTQYF.

This clone came up a few times. The rearrangement joins TRBV30 to TRBJ1-5; D not certain. The CDR3 extends over 14 amino acids. The V end lost 1 base, the J end lost 3 bases, and 10 bases lay between the germline ends. The germline V gene encodes CDR1 GTSNPN and CDR2 SVGIG (reference sequence). The CDR3 DNA sequence: TGTGCCTGGAGTGGCGTAGGCCTCAATCAGCCCCAGCATTTT. Protein: CAWSGVGLNQPQHF.

This sequence joins TRBV25-1 and TRBJ2-5; D is undetermined. The length of the CDR3 is 14 residues. CDR1 and CDR2 (germline): MGHDK, SYGVNS. V lost 1 base and J lost 1, with 7 bases in between. For the CDR3, the DNA is TGTGCCAGCAGTGAATTTGGGGTCCAAGAGACCCAGTACTTC. As protein: CASSEFGVQETQYF.

The rearrangement joins TRBV4-2 to TRBJ2-7; 11 bases map to TRBD1. The V gene end was trimmed by 1 base and the J gene end by 3 bases; junction bases not matched to a gene: 2. CDR1 and CDR2 from the germline V gene are LGHNA and YNFKEQ. The CDR3 totals 15 residues. The CDR3 here is CASSQGTGGYYEQYF. Written as DNA, the CDR3 is TGTGCCAGCAGCCAAGGGACAGGGGGCTACTACGAGCAGTACTTC.

The gene calls are TRBV9 and TRBJ2-5; TRBD1 matches at 11 bases. CDR3 size: 16 residues. The ends lost 4 bases at V and 0 bases at J; junction bases unmatched: 5. From germline, CDR1 is SGDLS and CDR2 YYNGEE. This CDR3 is CASSSRTGGYQETQYF. CDR3 nucleotides: TGTGCCAGCAGCAGTCGGACAGGGGGCTACCAAGAGACCCAGTACTTC.

The chain joins TRBV2 to TRBJ2-1; either TRBD1 or TRBD2 may supply D (5 bases each). Germline V gene data show CDR1 as SNHLY and CDR2 as FYNNEI. The V and J ends lost 3 bases and 4 bases respectively, with 13 bases between them. The CDR3 runs 15 residues. CDR3 DNA: TGTGCCAGCAGTGAGAACTGGGGGAAGTACAATGAGCAGTTCTTC. Protein sequence: CASSENWGKYNEQFF.

This clone came up a few times. V and J are TRBV4-1 and TRBJ2-1, with D possibly matching TRBD1 (7 bases). Trimming removed 0 bases at V and 6 bases at J, with 18 bases between. CDR3 length: 17 amino acids. The germline V gene encodes CDR1 MGHRA and CDR2 YSYEKL. CDR3 region: CASSQDGGQGVPNEQFF. DNA of the CDR3: TGCGCCAGCAGCCAAGATGGGGGGCAGGGGGTTCCCAATGAGCAGTTCTTC.

Here the CDR3 reads CASSPEGARGEKLFF. In nucleotides, the CDR3 is TGCGCCAGCAGCCCGGAAGGGGCGAGGGGTGAAAAACTGTTTTTT. The chain joins TRBV4-3 to TRBJ1-4, with a possible D match to TRBD1 (5 bases). Germline assignment: CDR1 LGHNA and CDR2 YSLEER. The CDR3 length is 15 residues. V lost 4 bases and J lost 7, with 16 bases in between.

Ten or more counts support this clone. The V call is TRBV2, the J call TRBJ2-1, with 7 bases aligning to TRBD1. J lost 6 bases, V lost 7 bases, and 6 bases had no gene match. The germline V gene encodes CDR1 SNHLY and CDR2 FYNNEI. The CDR3 spans 13 residues. CDR3 nucleotides: TGTGCCAGCAATAGGGACAGTATCAATGAGCAGTTCTTC. It translates to CASNRDSINEQFF. Together with reference TRBV2 and TRBJ2-1, the CDR3 gives the full variable domain: EPEVTQTPSHQVTQMGQEVILRCVPISNHLYFYWYRQILGQKVEFLVSFYNNEISEKSEIFDDQFSVERPDGSNFTLKIRSTKLEDSAMYFCASNRDSINEQFFGPGTRLTVL.

This rearrangement joins TRBV4-3 to TRBJ1-6, with D perhaps TRBD1 (5 bases). The germline V gene encodes CDR1 LGHNA and CDR2 YSLEER. The V end was cut by 1 base, the J end by 13 bases, with 20 bases between. This CDR3 has 16 residues. CDR3 DNA: TGCGCCAGCAGCCAAGGGGCGCAGGGTCTTTCGGACCCCCTCCACTTT. Its protein product is CASSQGAQGLSDPLHF.

This chain connects TRBV5-4 to TRBJ2-3, with 9 bases aligning to TRBD2. V was clipped by 4 bases and J by 1 base; unmatched bases: 4. Germline CDR1 SGHNT, CDR2 YYREEE (reference sequence). CDR3 length: 15 amino acids. DNA for the CDR3: TGTGCCAGCAGCCCTAGCGGGGACGGCACAGATACGCAGTATTTT. Protein: CASSPSGDGTDTQYF.

About this clone: Other DNA variants within this sample encode the same CDR3. J is TRBJ1-5 and V is TRBV7-6; tentatively, D is TRBD1 (5 bases). CDR3 size: 14 residues. CDR1 is SGHVS and CDR2 is FNYEAQ in the germline V gene. V lost 1 base and J lost 2, with 6 bases in between. This CDR3 is CASSLEQGNQPQHF. The CDR3 DNA reads as TGTGCCAGCAGCTTAGAACAGGGCAATCAGCCCCAGCATTTT.

The gene calls are TRBV29-1 and TRBJ2-5; the D gene could be TRBD1 or TRBD2 (5 bases each). The germline V gene encodes CDR1 SQVTM and CDR2 ANQGSEA. Between the trimmed V and J ends, which lost 7 bases and 4 bases, there was a span of 16 bases. The CDR3 is made up of 13 amino acids. The CDR3 is CSAGGWGSETQYF. As DNA, the CDR3 is TGCAGCGCTGGGGGTTGGGGATCAGAGACCCAGTACTTC.

This clone was counted only a few times. This rearrangement joins TRBV29-1 to TRBJ1-5; tentatively, D is TRBD1 (5 bases). Trimming pared 6 bases from V and 7 bases from J, leaving 13 bases between. The CDR3 contains 12 residues. The germline V gene encodes CDR1 SQVTM and CDR2 ANQGSEA. The CDR3 region is CSVGEGIQPQHF. DNA of the CDR3: TGCAGCGTGGGGGAGGGGATCCAGCCCCAGCATTTT.

This chain connects TRBV5-6 to TRBJ2-1; TRBD2 is a possible D gene (6 bases). The V gene lost 4 bases and the J gene lost 7 bases, with 15 bases spanning the gap. Germline CDR1 is SGHDT and CDR2 is YYEEEE. The CDR3 is 14 residues long. The CDR3 is CASSLPGLANEQFF. The CDR3 coding sequence is TGTGCCAGCAGCCTTCCGGGACTGGCGAATGAGCAGTTCTTC.

The rearrangement joins TRBV30 to TRBJ1-4, with 9 nucleotides matching TRBD1. The V gene end was trimmed by 5 bases and the J gene end by 5 bases; junction bases not matched to a gene: 3. Germline V gives CDR1 GTSNPN, CDR2 SVGIG (reference sequence). CDR3 size: 13 residues. CDR3 sequence reads: CAWDRGTNEKLFF. CDR3 nucleotides: TGTGCCTGGGACAGGGGGACCAATGAAAAACTGTTTTTT.

This rearrangement joins TRBV7-2 to TRBJ1-2; TRBD1 is a possible D gene (5 bases). CDR1 and CDR2 (germline): SGHTA, FQGNSA. CDR3 size: 13 residues. The V gene lost 5 bases and the J gene lost 6 bases, with 13 bases spanning the gap. CDR3 sequence: CASSHRQTDGYTF. The CDR3 region has the DNA TGTGCCAGCAGCCACCGACAGACTGATGGCTACACCTTC.

This clone was seen a few times. This chain links TRBV23-1 with TRBJ2-6, with TRBD1 as a possible D gene (6 bases). TRBV23-1 is given ORF status, its function remaining uncertain. This CDR3 has 16 residues. V lost 6 bases to trimming and J lost 2 bases, with 14 bases between them. The CDR3 is CASRLTGYAGANVLTF. CDR3 DNA: TGCGCCAGCAGGCTAACAGGGTATGCTGGGGCCAACGTCCTGACTTTC.

Details on this clone: Germline is not matched at one junction end, which may reflect a read error. This chain links TRBV7-7 with TRBJ2-2, with D perhaps matching TRBD1 (6 bases). Germline CDR1 reads SSHAT; CDR2 reads FNYEAQ (reference sequence). There are 15 residues in the CDR3. The CDR3 here is CASSPGPQGTGELFF. The CDR3 DNA reads TGTGCTAGCAGCCCCGGGCCACAGGGTACCGGGGAGCTGTTTTTT.

This clone showed up just once. The chain couples TRBV18 to TRBJ2-7; TRBD2 aligns across 7 bases. The CDR3 is 14 residues long. With V trimmed by 0 bases and J by 5 bases, 4 bases remained unmatched. Germline V gives CDR1 KGHSH, CDR2 LQKENI. The CDR3 protein is CASSPPLAVHEQYF. For the CDR3, the DNA is TGTGCCAGCTCACCACCCCTAGCGGTACACGAGCAGTACTTC.

The rearrangement uses TRBV13 and TRBJ2-1, with no clear D. Per germline, CDR1 PRHDT and CDR2 FYEKMQ (reference sequence). This CDR3 is 14 amino acids long. Trimming took off 5 bases at V and 9 bases at J, with 17 bases between the two ends. The chain's CDR3 is CASSRGRPVGEQFF. In nucleotides, the CDR3 is TGTGCCAGCAGCCGAGGACGCCCGGTGGGTGAGCAGTTCTTC.

V and J are TRBV29-1 and TRBJ1-6, with D possibly TRBD1 on 6 matching bases. This CDR3 is 12 amino acids long. V was shortened by 4 bases and J by 9 bases, with 10 bases between the two germline ends. The germline gives CDR1 SQVTM, CDR2 ANQGSEA. The CDR3 nucleotides read TGCAGCGTTGCGACAGGCCGTTCACCCCTCCACTTT. It specifies CSVATGRSPLHF.

The chain links TRBV29-1 to TRBJ2-7, with unresolved D. The CDR3 covers 13 residues. Germline-derived CDR1 and CDR2 are SQVTM and ANQGSEA. V was trimmed by 6 bases and J by 4 bases, leaving 16 bases between them. The CDR3 DNA sequence: TGCAGCGTCGGTGGGCTAGAACAATACGAGCAGTACTTC. This codes for CSVGGLEQYEQYF.